Each of the 26 T cell receptor beta chains below was sequenced from the same sample in a study of blood T cell repertoires in COVID-19. Sequencing used immunoSEQ multiplex PCR; TCRdb keeps in-frame clones, though not all of them. The sample consists of 150,000 to 200,000 clones, around 84% of them appearing once. Sequences were obtained from peripheral blood. These receptors all stem from a woman in her 70s with COVID-19, enrolled during active disease.

The chain employs TRBV28 and TRBJ2-1, with D possibly matching TRBD1 (6 bases). The germline V gene has CDR1 MDHEN and CDR2 SYDVKM. Trimming stripped 7 bases from V and 5 bases from J, with 12 bases between. This CDR3 region has 13 residues. The DNA for the CDR3 is TGTGCCAGCAAAGGCAGGGGAGACAATGAGCAGTTCTTC. This codes for CASKGRGDNEQFF.

The chain combines TRBV7-3 with TRBJ1-1; no clear D. V was cut by 5 bases and J by 1 base, with 8 bases left in between. The CDR3 totals 13 residues. Germline CDR1 reads SGHTA; CDR2 reads FQGTGA. CDR3 amino acids: CASSQAPNTEAFF. DNA for the CDR3: TGTGCCAGCAGCCAGGCCCCGAACACTGAAGCTTTCTTT.

This clone was counted only a few times. The rearrangement uses TRBV21-1 and TRBJ2-7; TRBD2, the table's D call, lacks a check against the DNA. TRBV21-1 is marked as a pseudogene. The CDR3 is 10 amino acids. The CDR3: CASEAYEQYV. Written as DNA, the CDR3 is TGTGCCAGCGAGGCCTACGAGCAGTACGTC.

The J gene is TRBJ2-5, the V gene TRBV5-1; 11 bases are shared with TRBD2. Per germline, CDR1 SGHRS and CDR2 YFSETQ. CDR3 length equals 16 residues. J lost 5 bases, V lost 4 bases, and 10 bases had no gene match. The CDR3: CASSPPGLAGRETQYF. In nucleotides, the CDR3 is TGCGCCAGCAGCCCCCCAGGACTAGCGGGTCGGGAGACCCAGTACTTC.

The gene calls are TRBV19 and TRBJ2-3; 9 nucleotides agree with TRBD2. The CDR3 has 15 residues. Germline V lookup: CDR1 LNHDA, CDR2 SQIVND (reference sequence). The ends lost 6 bases at V and 5 bases at J; junction bases unmatched: 9. The CDR3 coding sequence is TGTGCCAGTAGCTCTCAAGCGGGGGGAGAAGATACGCAGTATTTT. It is translated as CASSSQAGGEDTQYF.

The chain uses TRBV5-5 and TRBJ2-1; possible D gene TRBD1, 6 bases. Per germline, CDR1 SGHKS and CDR2 YYEKEE (reference sequence). V was cut by 4 bases and J by 9 bases, with 23 bases left in between. The CDR3 is 16 amino acids. As DNA, the CDR3 is TGTGCCAGCAGCCCACTGGGGAAGGGGGTGGGATCTGAGCAGTTCTTC. It translates to CASSPLGKGVGSEQFF.

The V gene is TRBV4-1, the J gene TRBJ2-2, with D hard to call. The CDR3 length is 15 residues. Trimming pared 8 bases from V and 1 base from J, leaving 14 bases between. CDR1 and CDR2 (germline): MGHRA, YSYEKL. The CDR3: CASQTPARNTGELFF. The CDR3 bases are TGCGCCAGCCAAACCCCAGCGAGGAACACCGGGGAGCTGTTTTTT.

This clone was observed once. The chain carries TRBV15 and TRBJ2-5, with TRBD2 matching 9 bases. CDR1 is LNHNV, CDR2 YYDKDF, per germline (reference sequence). The CDR3 has 16 residues. J was trimmed by 3 bases and V by 0 bases; bases with no gene match: 5. The CDR3 sequence: CATSRDRASGEETQYF. CDR3 nucleotides: TGTGCCACCAGCAGAGATCGAGCTAGCGGGGAAGAGACCCAGTACTTC.

The chain recombines TRBV10-3 with TRBJ2-6; 9 nucleotides agree with TRBD1. CDR1 ENHRY and CDR2 SYGVKD come from the germline V gene. The CDR3 has 17 amino acids. V was clipped by 8 bases and J by 0 bases; unmatched bases: 8. For the CDR3, the DNA is TGTGCCATCGGGGGGACAGGGCCCCGCTCTGGGGCCAACGTCCTGACTTTC. Translated, it gives CAIGGTGPRSGANVLTF.

This chain connects TRBV5-1 to TRBJ2-5, with 11 nucleotides matching TRBD2. The J segment lost 2 bases and the V segment lost 5 bases, leaving 5 bases of the junction unmatched. The CDR3 totals 15 residues. The germline V gene encodes CDR1 SGHRS and CDR2 YFSETQ. The DNA of the CDR3 is TGCGCCAGCAGGACTAGCGGGGATAGACAAGAGACCCAGTACTTC. It is translated as CASRTSGDRQETQYF.

This chain connects TRBV7-8 to TRBJ1-6; D gene uncertain. Germline values: CDR1 SGHVS, CDR2 FQNEAQ. This CDR3 is 18 amino acids long. The V end was cut by 0 bases, the J end by 4 bases, with 16 bases between. CDR3 coding DNA: TGTGCCAGCAGCTTAGCGCGAACCCGCCCCAATTATAATTCACCCCTCCACTTT. Residues: CASSLARTRPNYNSPLHF.

This chain connects TRBV5-1 to TRBJ1-4; D call uncertain. The CDR3 runs to 14 residues. Germline V lookup: CDR1 SGHRS, CDR2 YFSETQ. The V and J ends lost 2 bases and 8 bases respectively, with 13 bases between them. The CDR3 loop reads CASSFGGPGEKLFF. The CDR3 DNA reads TGCGCCAGCAGCTTCGGCGGCCCGGGGGAAAAACTGTTTTTT.

The J gene is TRBJ2-5, the V gene TRBV30, with D perhaps TRBD2 (5 bases). This CDR3 has 14 amino acids. Germline V gene data show CDR1 as GTSNPN and CDR2 as SVGIG (reference sequence). Trimming left V 1 base short and J 3 bases short, with 12 bases between. This CDR3 reads CAWSGGYNKETQYF. The CDR3 nucleotides read TGTGCCTGGAGTGGAGGGTATAATAAAGAGACCCAGTACTTC.

This chain links TRBV30 with TRBJ1-3, with no clear D. Germline CDR1 is GTSNPN and CDR2 is SVGIG (reference sequence). The V end lost 8 bases, the J end lost 4 bases, and 18 bases lay between the germline ends. The length of the CDR3 is 14 residues. As DNA, the CDR3 is TGTGCCGGGTGGGCTGGGTGGGCGGGAAACACCATATATTTT. Protein sequence: CAGWAGWAGNTIYF.

This chain uses TRBV6-5 with TRBJ2-7; 8 nucleotides match TRBD1. CDR3 size: 13 residues. Germline trimming cut 6 bases from V and 3 bases from J; bases unmatched to any gene: 4. Germline V gene lookup returns CDR1 MNHEY and CDR2 SVGAGI. The DNA of the CDR3 is TGTGCCAGCAGCCGGGACAGGCTCTACGAGCAGTACTTC. Its protein product is CASSRDRLYEQYF.

On this clone: Germline is not matched at one junction end, which may reflect a read error. V gene TRBV27 combines with J gene TRBJ2-1, with 9 bases fitting TRBD1. The CDR3 contains 18 residues. Germline loops: CDR1 MNHEY, CDR2 SMNVEV (reference sequence). This CDR3 is CASSGTGIIPGPATYGVF. CDR3 nucleotide sequence: TGTGCCAGCAGCGGGACAGGGATAATTCCGGGACCTGCGACCTATGGGGTCTTC.

The chain employs TRBV3-1 (or the pseudogene TRBV3-2) and TRBJ1-1, with D perhaps matching TRBD1 (5 bases). The CDR3 totals 13 residues. In germline, CDR1 is LGHDT, CDR2 YNNKEL (reference sequence). The ends were cut back, 1 base at V and 4 bases at J, with 7 bases in the middle. The DNA of the CDR3 is TGTGCCAGCAGCCAAGTGGGGGGCACTGAAGCTTTCTTT. Protein: CASSQVGGTEAFF.

This sequence joins TRBV18 and TRBJ1-6, with TRBD1 identical over 11 bases. CDR1 and CDR2 (germline): KGHSH, LQKENI. V dropped 4 bases and J dropped 10; count of bases not matched to a gene: 3. The CDR3 length is 14 residues. The CDR3 sequence is CASSRDRGESPLHF. CDR3 nucleotide sequence: TGTGCCAGCTCACGGGACAGGGGGGAATCACCCCTCCACTTT.

The chain couples TRBV5-5 to TRBJ2-1, with TRBD2 matching over 10 bases. With V trimmed by 3 bases and J by 5 bases, 5 bases remained unmatched. CDR1 is SGHKS, CDR2 YYEKEE, per germline (reference sequence). This CDR3 has 15 residues. The chain's CDR3 is CASSSLAGGNNEQFF. The DNA of the CDR3 is TGTGCCAGCAGCTCCTTAGCGGGAGGTAACAATGAGCAGTTCTTC.

This clone was counted a few times. This chain joins TRBV6-1 and TRBJ1-2; TRBD1 might be the D (6 bases). From germline, CDR1 is MNHNS and CDR2 SASEGT. The CDR3 runs 13 residues. Between the trimmed V and J ends, which lost 1 base and 8 bases, there was a span of 11 bases. The CDR3 nucleotides read TGTGCCAGCAGTGAAGACAGGGATCGCGGCTACACCTTC. Amino acids: CASSEDRDRGYTF.

The chain joins TRBV9 to TRBJ1-5; D possibly corresponds to TRBD1 (5 bases). This CDR3 spans 16 amino acids. The germline V gene encodes CDR1 SGDLS and CDR2 YYNGEE. V was pared by 2 bases and J by 2 bases, with 14 bases between. The CDR3: CASSVGPVTGNQPQHF. DNA for the CDR3: TGTGCCAGCAGCGTGGGGCCCGTAACAGGCAATCAGCCCCAGCATTTT.

The rearrangement links TRBV6-1 to TRBJ1-2; D gene uncertain. The CDR3 is 12 residues long. Germline CDR1 and CDR2: MNHNS and SASEGT. The germline V and J ends were trimmed by 3 bases and 1 base, with 3 bases remaining between them. CDR3 residues: CASSDGNYGYTF. In DNA form, the CDR3 reads TGTGCCAGCAGTGACGGTAACTATGGCTACACCTTC.

The chain is built from TRBV29-1 and TRBJ2-7; no clear D gene. The V gene lost 5 bases and the J gene lost 6 bases, with 11 bases spanning the gap. The CDR3 is 11 amino acids. The germline gives CDR1 SQVTM, CDR2 ANQGSEA. The CDR3 region is CSVLSGSEQYF. As DNA, the CDR3 is TGCAGCGTTCTCTCCGGTAGCGAGCAGTACTTC.

Notes on this clone: At the DNA level, this CDR3 is encoded by other sequences in the same sample as well. The genes are TRBV24-1 and TRBJ1-1; TRBD1 might be the D (5 bases). The CDR3 runs to 13 residues. Germline-derived CDR1 and CDR2 are KGHDR and SFDVKD. V was shortened by 6 bases and J by 0 bases, with 7 bases between the two germline ends. CDR3 nucleotides: TGTGCCACCAGTCAGGGAATGAACACTGAAGCTTTCTTT. Its translation is CATSQGMNTEAFF.

The rearrangement joins TRBV5-1 to TRBJ2-1; tentative D call: TRBD2 (6 bases). Germline values: CDR1 SGHRS, CDR2 YFSETQ. This CDR3 has 15 residues. Trimming removed 6 bases from V and 4 bases from J, with 17 bases in between. CDR3 residues: CASTPEGLVYNEQFF. The CDR3 DNA sequence: TGCGCCAGCACCCCGGAGGGGCTAGTATACAATGAGCAGTTCTTC. The full variable domain, completed using reference TRBV5-1 and TRBJ2-1, is KAGVTQTPRYLIKTRGQQVTLSCSPISGHRSVSWYQQTPGQGLQFLFEYFSETQRNKGNFPGRFSGRQFSNSRSEMNVSTLELGDSALYLCASTPEGLVYNEQFFGPGTRLTVL.

The rearrangement links TRBV28 to TRBJ1-4; D gene unclear. Germline loops: CDR1 MDHEN, CDR2 SYDVKM. Trimming shortened V by 4 bases and J by 5 bases, and 14 bases separated the two germline ends. This CDR3 has 15 amino acids. The chain's CDR3 is CASSSNGMSNEKLFF. CDR3 sequence (DNA): TGTGCCAGCAGTTCAAACGGGATGTCGAATGAAAAACTGTTTTTT.